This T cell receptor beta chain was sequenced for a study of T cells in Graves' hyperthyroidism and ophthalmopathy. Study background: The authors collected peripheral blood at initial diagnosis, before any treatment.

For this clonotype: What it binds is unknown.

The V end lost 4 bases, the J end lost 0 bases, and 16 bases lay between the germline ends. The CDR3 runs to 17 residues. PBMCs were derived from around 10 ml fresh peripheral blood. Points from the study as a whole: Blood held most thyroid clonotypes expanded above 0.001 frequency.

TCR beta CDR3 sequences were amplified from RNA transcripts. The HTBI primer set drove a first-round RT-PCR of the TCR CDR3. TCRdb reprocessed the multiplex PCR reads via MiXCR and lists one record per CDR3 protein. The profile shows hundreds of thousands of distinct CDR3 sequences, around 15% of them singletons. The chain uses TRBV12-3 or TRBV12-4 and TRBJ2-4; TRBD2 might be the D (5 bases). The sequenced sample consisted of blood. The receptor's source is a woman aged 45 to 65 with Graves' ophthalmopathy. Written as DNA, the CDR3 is TGTGCCAGCAGTTCCTGGGAGCCAGTATTAGCCAAAAACATTCAGTACTTC. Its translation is CASSSWEPVLAKNIQYF.